This TCR beta chain came from a study of identical twins. Broader study findings: Reduced insertions were recorded for abundant cord blood beta clonotypes, with no such pattern in memory repertoires. Among beta out-of-frame sequences, excess sharing between twins appeared weaker.

TCRdb fed the 5' RACE reads into MiXCR, producing one record per CDR3 protein. Of 600,000 to 850,000 distinct CDR3 sequences listed, about 20% are singletons. Comment on this clonotype: Its antigen remains unknown.

Germline assignment: CDR1 DFQATT and CDR2 SNEGSKA (reference sequence). The CDR3 sequence is 12 residues long. V was cut by 3 bases and J by 8 bases, with 10 bases left in between. The data were also submitted as part of a second study, on T cells expressing NK-cell markers. As reported in that work: Sorted CD3+CD56+NKG2C+, CD3+CD56+NKG2C- and CD3+CD56-NKG2C+ T cells supplied TCR beta repertoires. Top CD8+ clonotypes included the dominant CD3+CD56+NKG2C+ clonotypes in 5 or 6 donors.

The sequenced sample consisted of PBMCs. The chain couples TRBV20-1 to TRBJ1-4; D is unclear. The TCR was taken from a woman between 18 and 29 years old in good health. The CDR3 reads CSARDFYEKLFF. Written as DNA, the CDR3 is TGCAGTGCTAGGGACTTTTACGAAAAACTGTTTTTT.